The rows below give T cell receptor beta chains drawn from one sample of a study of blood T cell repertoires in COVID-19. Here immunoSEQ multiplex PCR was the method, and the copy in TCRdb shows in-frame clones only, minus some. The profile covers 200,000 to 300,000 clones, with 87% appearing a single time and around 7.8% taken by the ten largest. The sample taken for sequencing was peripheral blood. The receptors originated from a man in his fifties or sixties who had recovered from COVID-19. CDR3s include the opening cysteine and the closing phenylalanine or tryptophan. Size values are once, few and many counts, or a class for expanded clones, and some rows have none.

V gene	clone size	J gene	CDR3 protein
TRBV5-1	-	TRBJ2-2	CASSGPSGNTGELFF
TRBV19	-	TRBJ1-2	CASSRDRDYGYTF
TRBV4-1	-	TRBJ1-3	CASSQASYAEGGGAGNTIYF
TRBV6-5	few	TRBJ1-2	CASSPGGGYGYTF
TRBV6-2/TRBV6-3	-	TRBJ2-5	CASSYVGGPETQYF
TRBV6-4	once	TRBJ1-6	CATPRGGNSPLHF
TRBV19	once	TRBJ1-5	CASSVIDSNQPQHF
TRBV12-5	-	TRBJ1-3	CASGPGYSGNTIYF
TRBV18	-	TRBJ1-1	CASSLQQGAEAFF
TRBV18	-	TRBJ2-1	CASSSYMGLAGLLSYNEQFF
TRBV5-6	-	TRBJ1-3	CASSYSNRRSGNTIYF
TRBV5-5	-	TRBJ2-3	CASYLTPADTQYF
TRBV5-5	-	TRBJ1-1	CASSLEWGLVTEAFF
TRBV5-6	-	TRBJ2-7	CASSLLGGGLREQYF
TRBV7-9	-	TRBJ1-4	CASSLIVAVKGEKLFF
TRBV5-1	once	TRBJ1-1	CASSTQGQGSEAFF
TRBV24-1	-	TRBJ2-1	CATSGNLGGTSSYNEQFF
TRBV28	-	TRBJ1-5	CASTLPAGGWNQPQHF
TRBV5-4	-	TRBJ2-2	CASSLAMTGGTGELFF
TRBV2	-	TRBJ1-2	CASRGQGSGRYGYTF
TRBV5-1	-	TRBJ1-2	CASSLAAGNNYGYTF
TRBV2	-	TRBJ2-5	CASTGQNQETQYF
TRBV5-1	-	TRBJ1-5	CASSLEGPGLQPQHF
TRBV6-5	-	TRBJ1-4	CASRGPDRGREKLFF
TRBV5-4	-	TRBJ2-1	CASSDKRGRPGNEQFF
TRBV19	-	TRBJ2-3	CASSSGLAGLVGTQYF
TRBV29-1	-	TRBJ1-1	CSVEGTGAYTEAFF
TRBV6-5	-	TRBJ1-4	CASSYAGTTNRLLFF
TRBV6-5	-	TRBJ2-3	CASIHPASNTQYF
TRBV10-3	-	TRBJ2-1	CAISDSPGLAPTSYNEQFF
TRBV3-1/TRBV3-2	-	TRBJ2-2	CASSQEHTGPGELFF
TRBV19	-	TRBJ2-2	CASSSSTGANTGELFF
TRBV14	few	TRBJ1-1	CASSQDLRTEAFF
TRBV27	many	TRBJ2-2	CASSLSPQGNPNTGELFF
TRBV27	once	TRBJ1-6	CASRGDRGSYNSPLHF
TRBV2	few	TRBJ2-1	CASSEIVRGDLNEQFF
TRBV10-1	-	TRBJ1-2	CASKQPGYTF
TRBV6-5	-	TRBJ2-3	CASRNGGGADTQYF
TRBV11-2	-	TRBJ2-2	CASRGLVSGELFF
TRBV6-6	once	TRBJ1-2	CASNLRGGYGYTF
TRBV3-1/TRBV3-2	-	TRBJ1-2	CASSQRGLGYTF
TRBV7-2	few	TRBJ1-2	CASSLEAGVGYTF
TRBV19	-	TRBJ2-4	CASRARVVTKNIQYF
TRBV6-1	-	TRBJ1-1	CASSERGRTEAFF
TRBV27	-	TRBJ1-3	CASSLALTGGHTIYF